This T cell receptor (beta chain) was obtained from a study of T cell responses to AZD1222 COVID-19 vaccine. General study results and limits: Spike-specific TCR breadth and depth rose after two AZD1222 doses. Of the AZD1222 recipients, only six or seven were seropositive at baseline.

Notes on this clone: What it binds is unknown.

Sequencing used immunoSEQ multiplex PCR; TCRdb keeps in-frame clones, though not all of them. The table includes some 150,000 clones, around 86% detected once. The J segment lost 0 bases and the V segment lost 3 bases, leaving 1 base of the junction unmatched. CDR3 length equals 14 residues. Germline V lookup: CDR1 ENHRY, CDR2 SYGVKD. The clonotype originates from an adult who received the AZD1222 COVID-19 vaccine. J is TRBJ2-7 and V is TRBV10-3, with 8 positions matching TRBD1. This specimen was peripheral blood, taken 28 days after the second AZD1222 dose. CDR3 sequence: CAISEQGVSYEQYF. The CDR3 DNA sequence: TGTGCCATCAGTGAACAGGGGGTCTCCTACGAGCAGTACTTC.